A selection of T cell receptor beta chains follows, all from one sample in a study of blood T cell repertoires in COVID-19. Method: immunoSEQ multiplex PCR; TCRdb's copy keeps in-frame clones and lacks some. This table holds under 250,000 clones, over 70% found once. Sequenced: peripheral blood. These receptors all stem from a man aged 35 to 55 with acute or convalescent COVID-19. Each CDR3 is given with its conserved first and last residue. Each record gives: V gene, D gene, clone size, J gene, CDR3 DNA, CDR3 protein. D genes are given only for firm matches. Clone size, where shown, is once, few, many, or a class for clones that have expanded.

TRBV7-3	NA	NA	TRBJ2-2	TGTGCCAGCAGCTCCTATACCACCGGGGAGCTGTTTTTT	CASSSYTTGELFF
TRBV18	NA	once	TRBJ2-7	TGTGCCAGCTCGGACAGCCTTGTCTCCTACGAGCAGTACTTC	CASSDSLVSYEQYF
TRBV29-1	NA	NA	TRBJ1-2	TGCAGCGTTGACCCCCCAAGGGGTAGTAGTGGCTACACCTTC	CSVDPPRGSSGYTF
TRBV19	NA	NA	TRBJ1-2	TGTGCCAGTAGTATTAAGGGGATCCCTGACTATGGCTACACCTTC	CASSIKGIPDYGYTF
TRBV29-1	NA	few	TRBJ1-6	TGCAGCGTGAGGAGCTCCTATAATTCACCCCTCCACTTT	CSVRSSYNSPLHF
TRBV9	TRBD1	NA	TRBJ2-1	TGTGCCAGCAGCGCCCTCGGGACAGGGGGTTACAATGAGCAGTTCTTC	CASSALGTGGYNEQFF
TRBV21-1	NA	NA	TRBJ2-3	TGTGCCAGCAGCAACGGGACTAGCTACACGACAGATACGCAGTATTTT	CASSNGTSYTTDTQYF
TRBV6-5	NA	NA	TRBJ1-1	TGTGCCAGCAGCAACGGGGACACTGAAGCTTTCTTT	CASSNGDTEAFF
TRBV27	NA	NA	TRBJ1-1	TGTGCCAGCAGCCACCGAGGGAACACTGAAGCTTTCTTT	CASSHRGNTEAFF
TRBV7-9	NA	NA	TRBJ1-4	TGTGCCAGCAGCCCAAGACAGGCCTATAATGAAAAACTGTTTTTT	CASSPRQAYNEKLFF
TRBV18	TRBD2	NA	TRBJ2-1	TGTGCCAGCTCACCGGGCATGGCGGGAGGATCATACAATGAGCAGTTCTTC	CASSPGMAGGSYNEQFF
TRBV12-3/TRBV12-4	NA	NA	TRBJ1-1	TGTGCCAGCAGCTTTAGGACTGGACTTGAAGCTTTCTTT	CASSFRTGLEAFF
TRBV19	NA	once	TRBJ2-5	TGTGCCAGTAGTATAGAGGGGCGGAGGGGGACCCAGTACTTC	CASSIEGRRGTQYF
TRBV5-1	NA	NA	TRBJ1-1	TGCGCCAGCAGCTTGGGAATTTGGCCTTCTGAAGCTTTCTTT	CASSLGIWPSEAFF
TRBV5-1	TRBD1	few	TRBJ1-1	TGCGCCAGCAGCGGGGACAGGGGTGTAACTGAAGCTTTCTTT	CASSGDRGVTEAFF
TRBV2	NA	NA	TRBJ2-5	TGTGCCAGCAGGGGGACGGGACATCCGGTATTAGAGACCCAGTACTTC	CASRGTGHPVLETQYF
TRBV18	NA	NA	TRBJ1-1	TGTGCCAGCTCGCGCGACTGGAACACTGAAGCTTTCTTT	CASSRDWNTEAFF
TRBV4-2	TRBD2	once	TRBJ2-3	TGTGCCAGCAGCCTACAAACTAGCGGGAGGACAGATACGCAGTATTTT	CASSLQTSGRTDTQYF
TRBV28	NA	once	TRBJ1-5	TGTGCCAGCAGTTTTGTCCCCAACAGGGCCCCGGGTCAGCCCCAGCATTTT	CASSFVPNRAPGQPQHF
TRBV19	NA	many	TRBJ2-2	TGTGCCAGCAGGGGATTCGAGGAGCTGTTTTTT	CASRGFEELFF
TRBV7-9	TRBD1	NA	TRBJ1-2	TGTGCCAGCAGCTTAGGGACAGGGGGCCGGAATGGCTACACCTTC	CASSLGTGGRNGYTF
TRBV7-2	NA	NA	TRBJ1-2	TGTGCCAGCAGAAAGGATTTGGGCAAGTCCGGCTACACCTTC	CASRKDLGKSGYTF
TRBV5-1	TRBD1	NA	TRBJ1-6	TGCGCCAGCAGCCCGACAGGGGTAAATTCACCCCTCCACTTT	CASSPTGVNSPLHF
TRBV3-1/TRBV3-2	NA	NA	TRBJ1-5	TGTGCCAGCAGCCAAGTATCAGGGGTCCGACAGCCCCAGCATTTT	CASSQVSGVRQPQHF
TRBV12-3/TRBV12-4	NA	NA	TRBJ2-7	TGTGCCAGCAGTTCAGGTATCCCCTACGAGCAGTACTTC	CASSSGIPYEQYF
TRBV18	TRBD1	NA	TRBJ2-2	TGTGCCAGCTCACTCAGGACAGGGGACACCGGGGAGCTGTTTTTT	CASSLRTGDTGELFF
TRBV3-1/TRBV3-2	NA	NA	TRBJ2-6	TGTGCCAGCAGCACCCTAGCGAGGGGGGCCAACGTCCTGACTTTC	CASSTLARGANVLTF
TRBV15	NA	NA	TRBJ2-7	TGTGCCACCAGCAGAGATAGGGCCCCCGGGAACGAGCAGTACTTC	CATSRDRAPGNEQYF
TRBV10-3	NA	NA	TRBJ1-6	TGTGCCACCTCCGACAGGAATAATTCACCCCTCCACTTT	CATSDRNNSPLHF
TRBV7-2	NA	NA	TRBJ1-1	TGTGCCAGCAGCCTAGGGGGGCGAAGGGGAAAAACTGAAGCTTTCTTT	CASSLGGRRGKTEAFF
TRBV7-6	TRBD2	once	TRBJ2-1	TGTGCCAGCAGCTTATTAGCGGGGATATACAATGAGCAGTTCTTC	CASSLLAGIYNEQFF
TRBV19	NA	NA	TRBJ2-5	TGTGCCAGTAGTATAGGCAACAGGGTATCAGAGACCCAGTACTTC	CASSIGNRVSETQYF
TRBV27	NA	few	TRBJ1-1	TGTGCCAGCAGGGAGACGATGAACACTGAAGCTTTCTTT	CASRETMNTEAFF
TRBV7-2	NA	once	TRBJ1-5	TGTGCCAGCAGCCCACAGCCCTGGGGCAATCAGCCCCAGCATTTT	CASSPQPWGNQPQHF
TRBV29-1	NA	few	TRBJ1-2	TGCAGCGTTGAACAGGTTCCCGGGGACTATGGCTACACCTTC	CSVEQVPGDYGYTF
TRBV3-1/TRBV3-2	NA	NA	TRBJ2-7	TGTGCCAGCAGCCAAGGTTCCTTTCGCGAGCAGTACTTC	CASSQGSFREQYF
TRBV18	NA	NA	TRBJ2-1	TGTGCCAGCTCATCTCAGGCACAACACAATGAGCAGTTCTTC	CASSSQAQHNEQFF
TRBV5-1	TRBD2	NA	TRBJ2-2	TGCGCCAGCAGCTGGATAGCGGGAGCGTCCGGGGAGCTGTTTTTT	CASSWIAGASGELFF
TRBV21-1	NA	NA	TRBJ1-5	TGTGCCAGCAGCAGAGGTAGGCTTCGGCCCCAGCATTTT	CASSRGRLRPQHF
TRBV18	NA	NA	TRBJ2-2	TGTGCCAGCTCACCTATATCGAACACCGGGGAGCTGTTTTTT	CASSPISNTGELFF
TRBV5-6	TRBD1	NA	TRBJ2-7	TGTGCCAGCAGCACCCAGGGGGCGATGAACGAGCAGTACTTC	CASSTQGAMNEQYF
TRBV3-1/TRBV3-2	NA	NA	TRBJ2-2	TGTGCCAGCAGCCAGGAGCGGGTCTCCGGGGAGCTGTTTTTT	CASSQERVSGELFF
TRBV27	NA	NA	TRBJ2-1	TGTGCCAGCAACCCCGACTCGTCCTACAATGAGCAGTTCTTC	CASNPDSSYNEQFF
TRBV19	NA	NA	TRBJ1-2	TGTGCCAGTAGCGCCGGGACACTCTATGGCTACACCTTC	CASSAGTLYGYTF